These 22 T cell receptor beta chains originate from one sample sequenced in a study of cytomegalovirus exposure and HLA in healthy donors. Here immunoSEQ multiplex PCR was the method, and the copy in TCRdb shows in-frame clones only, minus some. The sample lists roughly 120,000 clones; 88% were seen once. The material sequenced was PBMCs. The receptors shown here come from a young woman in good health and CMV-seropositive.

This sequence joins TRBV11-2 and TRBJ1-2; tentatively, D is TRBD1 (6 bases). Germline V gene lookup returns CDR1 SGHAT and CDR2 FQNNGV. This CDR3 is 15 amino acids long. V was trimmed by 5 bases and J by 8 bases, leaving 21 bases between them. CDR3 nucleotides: TGTGCCAGCAGCCCGACTGATCAGGGGCTCTACGGCTACACCTTC. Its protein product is CASSPTDQGLYGYTF.

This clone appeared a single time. In DNA, the CDR3 is TGCGCCAGCAGCCAAGATCGAACTAGCGGGAGAGCAGATACGCAGTATTTT. Translated: CASSQDRTSGRADTQYF. This rearrangement joins TRBV4-3 to TRBJ2-3, with 11 positions matching TRBD2. This CDR3 has 17 residues. Germline CDR1 reads LGHNA; CDR2 reads YSLEER. The trim removed 0 bases at V and 4 bases at J, leaving 6 bases unmatched.

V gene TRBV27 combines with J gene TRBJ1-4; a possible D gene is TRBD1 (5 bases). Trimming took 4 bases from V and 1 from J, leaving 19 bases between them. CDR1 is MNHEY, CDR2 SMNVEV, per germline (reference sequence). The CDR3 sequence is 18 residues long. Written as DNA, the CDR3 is TGTGCCAGCAGTTGGGGAGAGAGGGGAGGTCGAACTAATGAAAAACTGTTTTTT. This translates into CASSWGERGGRTNEKLFF.

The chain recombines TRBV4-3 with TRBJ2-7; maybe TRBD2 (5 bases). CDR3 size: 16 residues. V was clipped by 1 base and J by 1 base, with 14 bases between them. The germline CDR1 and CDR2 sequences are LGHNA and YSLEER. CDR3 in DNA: TGCGCCAGCAGCCAAGCCTGGACCGGGGTATCCTACGAGCAGTACTTC. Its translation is CASSQAWTGVSYEQYF.

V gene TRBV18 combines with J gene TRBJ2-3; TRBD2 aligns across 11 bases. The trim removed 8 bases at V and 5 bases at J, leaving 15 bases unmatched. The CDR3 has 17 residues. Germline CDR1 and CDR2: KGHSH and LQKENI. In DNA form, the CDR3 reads TGTGCCAGCACCCCGGGAGGTCTAGCGGGGGGTCAAGATACGCAGTATTTT. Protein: CASTPGGLAGGQDTQYF.

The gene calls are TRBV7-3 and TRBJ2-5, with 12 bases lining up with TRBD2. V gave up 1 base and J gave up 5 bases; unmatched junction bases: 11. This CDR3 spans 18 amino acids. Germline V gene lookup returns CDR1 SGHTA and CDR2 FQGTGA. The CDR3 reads CASSLNPSTSGRWETQYF. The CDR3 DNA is TGTGCCAGCAGCTTAAACCCGTCGACTAGCGGGAGATGGGAGACCCAGTACTTC.

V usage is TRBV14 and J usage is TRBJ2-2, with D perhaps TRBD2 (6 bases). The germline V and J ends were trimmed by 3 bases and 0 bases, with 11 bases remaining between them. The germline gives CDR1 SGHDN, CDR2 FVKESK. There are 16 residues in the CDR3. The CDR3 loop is CASSHISGPNTGELFF. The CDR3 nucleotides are TGTGCCAGCAGCCACATTAGCGGTCCGAACACCGGGGAGCTGTTTTTT. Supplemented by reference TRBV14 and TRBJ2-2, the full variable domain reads EAGVTQFPSHSVIEKGQTVTLRCDPISGHDNLYWYRRVMGKEIKFLLHFVKESKQDESGMPNNRFLAERTGGTYSTLKVQPAELEDSGVYFCASSHISGPNTGELFFGEGSRLTVL.

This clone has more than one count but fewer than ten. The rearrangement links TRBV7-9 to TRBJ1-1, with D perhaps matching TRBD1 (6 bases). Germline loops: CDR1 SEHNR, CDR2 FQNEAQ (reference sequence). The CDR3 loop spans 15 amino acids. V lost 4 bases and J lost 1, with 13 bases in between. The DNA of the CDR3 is TGTGCCAGCAGCTCCTCGGGACACCAGAACACTGAAGCTTTCTTT. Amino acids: CASSSSGHQNTEAFF.

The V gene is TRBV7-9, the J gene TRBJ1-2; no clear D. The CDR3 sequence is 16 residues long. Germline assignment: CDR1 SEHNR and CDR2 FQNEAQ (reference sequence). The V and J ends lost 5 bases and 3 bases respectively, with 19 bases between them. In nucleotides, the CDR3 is TGTGCCAGCAGCCGAAAACGGGAGGGTTATGACTATGGCTACACCTTC. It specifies CASSRKREGYDYGYTF.

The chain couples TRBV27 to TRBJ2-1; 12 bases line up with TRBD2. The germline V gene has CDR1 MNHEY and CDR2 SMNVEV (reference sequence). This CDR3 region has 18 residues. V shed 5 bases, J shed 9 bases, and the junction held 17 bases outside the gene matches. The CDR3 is CASSTQQPLAGGKGEQFF. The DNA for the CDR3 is TGTGCCAGCAGTACCCAACAACCTCTAGCGGGAGGGAAGGGTGAGCAGTTCTTC.

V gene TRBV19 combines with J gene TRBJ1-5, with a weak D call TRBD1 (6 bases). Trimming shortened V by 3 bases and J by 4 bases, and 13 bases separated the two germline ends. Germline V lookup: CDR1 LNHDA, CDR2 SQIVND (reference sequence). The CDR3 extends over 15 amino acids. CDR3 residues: CASSIPRGTNQPQHF. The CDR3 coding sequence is TGTGCCAGTAGTATCCCTCGAGGGACAAATCAGCCCCAGCATTTT.

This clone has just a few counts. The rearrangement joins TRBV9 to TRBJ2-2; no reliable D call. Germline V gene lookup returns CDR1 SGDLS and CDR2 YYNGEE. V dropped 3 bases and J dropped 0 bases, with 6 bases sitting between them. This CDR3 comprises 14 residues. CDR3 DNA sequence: TGTGCCAGCAGCGGACACGCGAACACCGGGGAGCTGTTTTTT. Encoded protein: CASSGHANTGELFF.

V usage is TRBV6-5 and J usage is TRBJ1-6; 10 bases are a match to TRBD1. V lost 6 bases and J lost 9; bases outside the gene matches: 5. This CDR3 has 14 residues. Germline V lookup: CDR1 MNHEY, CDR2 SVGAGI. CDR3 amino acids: CASRAGTGVSPLHF. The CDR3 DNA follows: TGTGCCAGCAGGGCAGGGACAGGGGTTTCACCCCTCCACTTT.

The CDR3 nucleotides read TGTGCCAGCAGCCCTACTAGCGGACGCTCCTACGAGCAGTACTTC. Translation: CASSPTSGRSYEQYF. The chain uses TRBV7-2 and TRBJ2-7; 8 nucleotides line up with TRBD2. The V gene's germline CDR1 is SGHTA and CDR2 FQGNSA. V lost 5 bases and J lost 0; bases outside the gene matches: 6. This CDR3 spans 15 amino acids.

Here the CDR3 DNA reads TGTGCCAGTAGGCCGGGACAGGGGACTGGGACCCAGTACTTC. The encoded protein is CASRPGQGTGTQYF. The V call is TRBV19, the J call TRBJ2-5, with 10 bases matching TRBD1. J gave up 7 bases and V 6 bases, and 8 bases lay outside the gene matches. The CDR3 runs 14 residues. Per germline, CDR1 LNHDA and CDR2 SQIVND (reference sequence).

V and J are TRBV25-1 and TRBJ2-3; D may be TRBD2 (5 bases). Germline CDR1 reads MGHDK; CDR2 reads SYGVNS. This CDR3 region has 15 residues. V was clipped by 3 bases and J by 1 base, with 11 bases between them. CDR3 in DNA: TGTGCCAGCAGTGACGGGGTGAGGGGCACAGATACGCAGTATTTT. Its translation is CASSDGVRGTDTQYF.

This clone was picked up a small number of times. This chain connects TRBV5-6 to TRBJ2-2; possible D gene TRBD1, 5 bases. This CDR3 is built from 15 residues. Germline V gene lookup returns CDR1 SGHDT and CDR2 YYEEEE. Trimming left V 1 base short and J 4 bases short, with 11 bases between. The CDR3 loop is CASSLFRASTGELFF. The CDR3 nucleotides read TGTGCCAGCAGCTTGTTCAGGGCTTCCACCGGGGAGCTGTTTTTT.

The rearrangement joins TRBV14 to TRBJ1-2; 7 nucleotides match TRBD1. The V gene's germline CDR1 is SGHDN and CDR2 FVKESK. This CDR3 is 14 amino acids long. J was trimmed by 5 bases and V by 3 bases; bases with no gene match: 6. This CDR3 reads CASSHLDRLYGYTF. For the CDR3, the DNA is TGTGCCAGCAGCCATTTGGACAGGTTATATGGCTACACCTTC.

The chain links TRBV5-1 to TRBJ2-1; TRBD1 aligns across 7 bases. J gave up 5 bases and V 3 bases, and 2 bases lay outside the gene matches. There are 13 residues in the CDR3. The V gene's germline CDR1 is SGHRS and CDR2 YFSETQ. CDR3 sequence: CASSWGQNNEQFF. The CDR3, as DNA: TGCGCCAGCAGCTGGGGACAGAACAATGAGCAGTTCTTC.

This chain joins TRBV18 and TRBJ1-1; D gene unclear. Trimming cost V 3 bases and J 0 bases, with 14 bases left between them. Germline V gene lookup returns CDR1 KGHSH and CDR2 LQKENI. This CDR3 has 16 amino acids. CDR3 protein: CASSPWEPTMNTEAFF. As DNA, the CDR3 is TGTGCCAGCTCACCGTGGGAGCCAACTATGAACACTGAAGCTTTCTTT.

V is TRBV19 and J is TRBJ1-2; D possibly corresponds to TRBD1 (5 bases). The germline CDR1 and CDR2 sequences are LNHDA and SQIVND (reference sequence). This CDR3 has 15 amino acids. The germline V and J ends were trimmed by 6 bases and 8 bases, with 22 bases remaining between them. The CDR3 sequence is CASSLGAGPARGYTF. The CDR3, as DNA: TGTGCCAGTAGCCTTGGGGCAGGGCCGGCTCGGGGCTACACCTTC. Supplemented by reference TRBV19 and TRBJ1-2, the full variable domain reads DGGITQSPKYLFRKEGQNVTLSCEQNLNHDAMYWYRQDPGQGLRLIYYSQIVNDFQKGDIAEGYSVSREKKESFPLTVTSAQKNPTAFYLCASSLGAGPARGYTFGSGTRLTVV.

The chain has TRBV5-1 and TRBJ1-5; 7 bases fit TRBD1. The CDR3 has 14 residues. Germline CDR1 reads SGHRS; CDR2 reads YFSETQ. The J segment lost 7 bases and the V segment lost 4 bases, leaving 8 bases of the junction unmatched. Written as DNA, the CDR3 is TGCGCCAGCAGCCACCGACAGGGTGGACAGCCCCAGCATTTT. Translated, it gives CASSHRQGGQPQHF.